This T cell receptor beta chain was captured in a study of control samples from healthy donors and cancer patients. Profiled with immunoSEQ multiplex PCR; TCRdb holds only in-frame clones, not every one. The sample contains 90,000 or so clones, about nine tenths of which appear only once. Between the trimmed V and J ends, which lost 4 bases and 10 bases, there was a span of 13 bases. This CDR3 contains 12 residues. CDR1 is LGHDT and CDR2 is YNNKEL in the germline V gene (reference sequence). The TCR originated in a woman aged 70 to 79 in good health. The rearrangement uses TRBV3-1 (or the pseudogene TRBV3-2) and TRBJ1-2; D gene uncertain. Source material: blood. The CDR3, as DNA: TGTGCCAGCAGCCGTAGGGCCGAAGACTACACCTTC. Its translation: CASSRRAEDYTF.